This T cell receptor (beta chain) was profiled in a study of cytomegalovirus exposure and HLA in healthy donors. Vbeta (60) and Jbeta (13) primers were used in the PCR. Sequencing was performed with immunoSEQ multiplex PCR; in TCRdb, only in-frame clones are kept and a portion is missing. The sample features over 100,000 clones, with 1.5% to 2% in its top ten. Germline CDR1 and CDR2: SGHDT and YYEEEE. The CDR3 covers 16 residues. A remark on this clone: Its cognate antigen is unknown. A junction boundary mismatches the germline segment, possibly from a read error.

Findings and limits, study-wide: Cytomegalovirus status was reportedly diagnosed by the classifier with high specificity and sensitivity. Exclusion as indistinguishable affected some V segments, including TRBV6-2 and TRBV6-3.

Specimen: PBMCs. The sequence derives from a woman between 40 and 55 years old in good health and CMV-seropositive. The chain employs TRBV5-6 and TRBJ2-5; 8 bases map to TRBD1. DNA for the CDR3: TGTGCCAGCAGTTTGGGACAGGCCACAGCCGTACAGACCCAGTACTTC. This codes for CASSLGQATAVQTQYF. The full variable domain, rest sourced from reference TRBV5-6 and TRBJ2-5, is DAGVTQSPTHLIKTRGQQVTLRCSPKSGHDTVSWYQQALGQGPQFIFQYYEEEERQRGNFPDRFSGHQFPNYSSELNVNALLLGDSALYLCASSLGQATAVQTQYFGPGTRLLVL.